This entry lists 21 T cell receptor beta chains sequenced from one sample in a study of blood T cells in healthy people across ages. PCR was performed a second time for roughly 7 to 11 cycles using a sample-barcoded 5' primer and a J-beta primer mix. TCRdb re-called the 5' RACE reads through MiXCR, storing one row per CDR3 protein. The sample has approximately 850,000 distinct CDR3 sequences; around two fifths are singletons. The sequenced sample consisted of blood. The receptors derive from a man between 60 and 75 years old in good health.

This clonotype has at least ten counts. The chain has TRBV29-1 and TRBJ2-5; no reliable D call. The CDR3 loop spans 10 amino acids. The germline CDR1 and CDR2 sequences are SQVTM and ANQGSEA. V lost 5 bases and J 5 bases, leaving 6 bases between the germline ends. CDR3 nucleotide sequence: TGCAGCGTTTGGATGGAGACCCAGTACTTC. Translated: CSVWMETQYF.

Comment on this clonotype: A much larger clone lies a single base off, so this may be a read error. The chain joins TRBV20-1 to TRBJ2-5; a possible D gene is TRBD1 (5 bases). The J call is doubtful: the DNA matches TRBJ2-1 better. Germline CDR1 and CDR2: DFQATT and SNEGSKA (reference sequence). CDR3 length: 14 residues. The CDR3 DNA sequence: TGCAGTGCTAGACGCCAGGGAAGACAAGAGACCCAGTTCTTC. Its translation: CSARRQGRQETQFF.

This clonotype was seen only a few times. The V call is TRBV4-1, the J call TRBJ1-1; TRBD1 is a possible D gene (6 bases). There are 12 residues in the CDR3. The germline gives CDR1 MGHRA, CDR2 YSYEKL. Trimming took off 1 base at V and 13 bases at J, with 13 bases between the two ends. CDR3 bases: TGCGCCAGCAGCCAAGGGAGACAGGCCTTTTTCTTT. Protein product: CASSQGRQAFFF.

With respect to this clonotype: The junction and the germline gene differ at one end; a read error may be behind it. The chain employs TRBV5-1 and TRBJ2-6, with TRBD1 matching 9 bases. CDR1 and CDR2 from the germline V gene are SGHRS and YFSETQ. This CDR3 comprises 19 residues. CDR3 sequence (DNA): TGCGCCGGCAGCTTGGACGGGACAGGGTGGAGCTCTGGGGCCAACGTCCTGACTTTC. Protein product: CAGSLDGTGWSSGANVLTF.

V and J are TRBV4-3 and TRBJ2-3; D tentatively fits TRBD1 or TRBD2 (6 bases each). V lost 1 base and J 2 bases, leaving 19 bases between the germline ends. Looked up from germline, CDR1 is LGHNA and CDR2 is YSLEER. The CDR3 consists of 18 residues. CDR3 bases: TGCGCCAGCAGCCAAGGGTGGGGAAAAGGGGGGATCACAGATACGCAGTATTTT. Translation gives CASSQGWGKGGITDTQYF.

This clonotype was counted between two and nine times. This chain links TRBV7-2 with TRBJ1-1, with TRBD1 as a possible D gene (6 bases). The germline CDR1 and CDR2 sequences are SGHTA and FQGNSA. CDR3 length: 15 amino acids. Trimming pared 1 base from V and 4 bases from J, leaving 13 bases between. The CDR3 nucleotides read TGTGCCAGCAGCTTAGGAGGGGGGGCGGGCACTGAAGCTTTCTTT. This encodes CASSLGGGAGTEAFF. Full variable domain (outside the CDR3, taken from reference TRBV7-2 and TRBJ1-1): GAGVSQSPSNKVTEKGKDVELRCDPISGHTALYWYRQSLGQGLEFLIYFQGNSAPDKSGLPSDRFSAERTGGSVSTLTIQRTQQEDSAVYLCASSLGGGAGTEAFFGQGTRLTVV.

This clonotype was seen more than once but under ten times. The chain has TRBV20-1 and TRBJ2-4; D remains unclear. Germline values: CDR1 DFQATT, CDR2 SNEGSKA (reference sequence). The CDR3 consists of 14 residues. Between the trimmed V and J ends, which lost 6 bases and 0 bases, there was a span of 12 bases. CDR3 nucleotides: TGCAGTGCCCCCACAATGCTAGCCAAAAACATTCAGTACTTC. The encoded protein is CSAPTMLAKNIQYF.

This clonotype was observed a handful of times. This chain uses TRBV20-1 with TRBJ1-4; 8 bases agree with TRBD1. V was pared by 5 bases and J by 7 bases, with 15 bases of the junction left unmatched. Germline CDR1 DFQATT, CDR2 SNEGSKA (reference sequence). The CDR3 totals 16 residues. The DNA of the CDR3 is TGCAGTGCTCGTCCCGGGACAGGTTTGGGCGGTGAAAAACTGTTTTTT. It specifies CSARPGTGLGGEKLFF.

This clonotype was detected many times. V usage is TRBV29-1 and J usage is TRBJ2-3; D ambiguous. V gave up 7 bases and J gave up 6 bases, with 8 bases separating them. This CDR3 comprises 10 residues. CDR1 SQVTM and CDR2 ANQGSEA come from the germline V gene. CDR3 loop: CSARRDTQYF. The CDR3 DNA reads TGCAGCGCACGTCGTGATACGCAGTATTTT.

The table lists this clonotype with a few counts. CDR3 coding DNA: TGTGCCAGTAAAGACATGGGGGTTCACTATGGCTACACCTTC. This gives the protein CASKDMGVHYGYTF. The rearrangement links TRBV2 to TRBJ1-2; D is possibly TRBD1 (5 bases). The CDR3 covers 14 residues. Germline loops: CDR1 SNHLY, CDR2 FYNNEI. V was pared by 9 bases and J by 3 bases, with 17 bases between.

The sample holds a few counts of this clonotype. The V and J genes are TRBV3-1 and TRBJ2-3; tentatively, D is TRBD2 (7 bases). This CDR3 contains 15 residues. The V end lost 7 bases, the J end lost 4 bases, and 18 bases lay between the germline ends. From germline, CDR1 is LGHDT and CDR2 YNNKEL (reference sequence). The CDR3 region is CASTLRGGIPDTQYF. DNA of the CDR3: TGTGCCAGCACTTTAAGGGGGGGTATCCCAGATACGCAGTATTTT.

The V gene is TRBV12-3 or TRBV12-4, the J gene TRBJ2-2, with 10 bases matching TRBD2. The V segment lost 6 bases and the J segment 8 bases; nucleotides outside the gene matches: 3. This CDR3 has 13 residues. The CDR3 region is CASSLAGVGELFF. In DNA form, the CDR3 reads TGTGCCAGCAGCCTAGCGGGGGTTGGGGAGCTGTTTTTT.

The chain uses TRBV20-1 and TRBJ1-1; D ambiguous. The V gene lost 0 bases and the J gene lost 1 base, with 9 bases spanning the gap. This CDR3 is built from 14 residues. Germline V gene data show CDR1 as DFQATT and CDR2 as SNEGSKA (reference sequence). As DNA, the CDR3 is TGCAGTGCTAGAGAAGGGCATCAGAACACTGAAGCTTTCTTT. Protein product: CSAREGHQNTEAFF.

This clonotype was seen more than once but under ten times. The chain uses TRBV5-1 and TRBJ1-6; D remains ambiguous. V was clipped by 0 bases and J by 7 bases, with 8 bases between them. Per the germline V gene, CDR1 is SGHRS and CDR2 is YFSETQ. The CDR3 is made up of 14 amino acids. The CDR3 loop reads CASSLGGENSPLHF. The CDR3 DNA reads as TGCGCCAGCAGCTTGGGTGGGGAAAATTCACCCCTCCACTTT.

This sequence joins TRBV12-3 or TRBV12-4 and TRBJ1-6; the match to TRBD1 covers 8 bases. CDR3 length: 15 amino acids. J lost 9 bases, V lost 11 bases, and 15 bases had no gene match. The CDR3 DNA is TGTGCCTGCCGGTCGACAGGGGCCGCCCGTTCACCCCTCCACTTT. Translation: CACRSTGAARSPLHF.

The chain has TRBV5-8 and TRBJ1-2; the match to TRBD1 covers 7 bases. The germline V gene has CDR1 SGHTS and CDR2 YDEGEE. The trim removed 4 bases at V and 4 bases at J, leaving 7 bases unmatched. The CDR3 loop spans 14 amino acids. CDR3 sequence reads: CASSPDRKFYGYTF. In nucleotides, the CDR3 is TGTGCCAGCAGCCCGGACAGGAAATTCTATGGCTACACCTTC.

The rearrangement uses TRBV12-3 or TRBV12-4 and TRBJ2-2; D is undetermined. This CDR3 has 14 residues. The ends were cut back, 5 bases at V and 7 bases at J, with 14 bases in the middle. The CDR3 DNA follows: TGTGCCAGCAGTCCCCCGTGGGCAATCGGGGAGCTGTTTTTT. The encoded protein is CASSPPWAIGELFF.

V is TRBV27 and J is TRBJ2-2; D call uncertain. Germline CDR1 MNHEY, CDR2 SMNVEV (reference sequence). With 5 bases removed from V and 0 bases from J, the gap between germline ends came to 16 bases. The CDR3 has 17 amino acids. Here the CDR3 DNA reads TGTGCCAGCAGTCTCCAAACCCACAGACCGAACACCGGGGAGCTGTTTTTT. It translates to CASSLQTHRPNTGELFF.

This clonotype has only a few counts. V usage is TRBV9 and J usage is TRBJ2-7; D may correspond to TRBD1 or TRBD2 (5 bases each). The ends were cut back, 4 bases at V and 0 bases at J, with 11 bases in the middle. CDR3 length: 14 residues. The germline CDR1 and CDR2 sequences are SGDLS and YYNGEE. As DNA, the CDR3 is TGTGCCAGCAGCAACCGGGACGCCTCCTACGAGCAGTACTTC. It specifies CASSNRDASYEQYF.

The V call is TRBV27, the J call TRBJ2-1; 11 bases line up with TRBD1. Germline V gives CDR1 MNHEY, CDR2 SMNVEV (reference sequence). V lost 5 bases, J lost 9 bases, and 12 bases stayed unmatched. The CDR3 runs to 16 residues. The CDR3 here is CASSLRGTGGLGEQFF. As DNA, the CDR3 is TGTGCCAGCAGTCTTAGGGGGACAGGGGGTCTAGGTGAGCAGTTCTTC.

The chain combines TRBV6-1 with TRBJ2-1, with 9 positions matching TRBD1. J was trimmed by 8 bases and V by 7 bases; bases with no gene match: 12. The CDR3 extends over 15 amino acids. CDR1 and CDR2 from the germline V gene are MNHNS and SASEGT. The CDR3 sequence is CASTSGTGMDDEQFF. DNA for the CDR3: TGTGCCAGCACCTCCGGGACAGGGATGGACGATGAGCAGTTCTTC.